This TCR beta chain was identified during a study of identical twins. This clonotype was recorded a few times. Antigen specificity is unknown. Notes on the study in general: Because invariant MAIT and iNKT cells could be present, zero-insertion analyses could be partly confounded. Those out-of-frame alpha sequences shared by twins showed an excess of low generation probability.

TCRdb fed the 5' RACE reads into MiXCR, producing one record per CDR3 protein. The profile shows roughly 690,000 distinct CDR3 sequences, approximately 6.1% of them singletons. CDR1 and CDR2 (germline): SGHAT, FQNNGV. Trimming at V came to 6 bases and at J to 4 bases, leaving 12 bases not matched to a gene. The CDR3 is made up of 17 amino acids. The receptor comes from a man aged 18 to 30 in good health. Material: naive T cells sorted from blood. The chain uses TRBV11-2 and TRBJ2-1; TRBD2 aligns across 10 bases. In nucleotides, the CDR3 is TGTGCCAGCAGTTTGTTACCCGGACTAGCGGAGTACAATGAGCAGTTCTTC. The encoded protein is CASSLLPGLAEYNEQFF.